A selection of T cell receptor beta chains follows, all from one sample in a study of OX40 agonist ivuxolimab in advanced cancers. Only in-frame clones appear in the TCRdb table, and some are missing; sequencing was by immunoSEQ multiplex PCR. The sample shows 92,000 or so clones, less than 85% of them seen only once. Material: CD4+ or CD8+ T cells sorted from blood, obtained in a trial of the OX40 agonist ivuxolimab. The receptors were gathered from an adult with an advanced solid tumor such as melanoma, head and neck, liver or kidney cancer. CDR3s include the opening cysteine and the closing phenylalanine or tryptophan. Fields, in order: CDR3 protein, V gene.

CDR3 protein: CASSESLTGEADTQYF
V gene: TRBV10-2

CDR3 protein: CASRSAGKGTEAFF
V gene: TRBV6-1

CDR3 protein: CASSFASGSPTDTQYF
V gene: TRBV7-9

CDR3 protein: CASILEGQYYGYTF
V gene: TRBV9

CDR3 protein: CASREGWNTEAFF
V gene: TRBV2

CDR3 protein: CASSQDSNGGWYEQYF
V gene: TRBV4-3

CDR3 protein: CASSLPAEANYGYTF
V gene: TRBV5-1

CDR3 protein: CASSYSDRDYYGYTF
V gene: TRBV6-5

CDR3 protein: CASSQGTGGAWGNTEAFF
V gene: TRBV19

CDR3 protein: CASSGTGGRDTF
V gene: TRBV25-1

CDR3 protein: CASSLGGINEKLFF
V gene: TRBV7-9

CDR3 protein: CASSLQGSRTEAFF
V gene: TRBV5-1

CDR3 protein: CASSPSGGAGNEQFF
V gene: TRBV27

CDR3 protein: CASSKEGSSGNTIYF
V gene: TRBV21-1

CDR3 protein: CAWTLPGTVPEAFF
V gene: TRBV30

CDR3 protein: CASSIGGLNTGELFF
V gene: TRBV19

CDR3 protein: CASSQESGSGLRVKTQYF
V gene: TRBV4-1

CDR3 protein: CASTVTGDTEAFF
V gene: TRBV2

CDR3 protein: CASRLGSDGYTF
V gene: TRBV30

CDR3 protein: CASSQSRQGGNQPQHF
V gene: TRBV5-6

CDR3 protein: CASSLGQVLQPQHF
V gene: TRBV7-9